These 28 T cell receptor beta chains share one sample of origin, sequenced in a study of T cell responses to AZD1222 COVID-19 vaccine. Here immunoSEQ multiplex PCR was the method, and the copy in TCRdb shows in-frame clones only, minus some. The sample has roughly 150,000 clones; approximately 87% are singletons. The sequenced sample was peripheral blood, obtained 28 days after the second AZD1222 dose. These receptors all stem from an adult who received the AZD1222 COVID-19 vaccine.

This clone was found a few times. The chain carries TRBV18 and TRBJ2-7, with 16 bases that match TRBD2. CDR3 length equals 18 residues. Germline V CDR1 and CDR2: KGHSH, LQKENI. After removal of 2 bases from V and 2 bases from J, the junction contained 6 bases not matched to a gene. CDR3 nucleotide sequence: TGTGCCAGCTCACCAGAAACCGGGACTAGCGGGGGGGCCTACGAGCAGTACGTC. Residues: CASSPETGTSGGAYEQYV.

The chain recombines TRBV28 with TRBJ1-1; a weak D match, TRBD1 (6 bases). Germline CDR1 reads MDHEN; CDR2 reads SYDVKM. V was clipped by 8 bases and J by 11 bases, with 15 bases between them. The CDR3 has 11 amino acids. CDR3 sequence: CASHRDKRAFF. The CDR3 DNA follows: TGTGCCAGCCATCGGGACAAGAGGGCTTTCTTT.

The genes are TRBV18 and TRBJ2-2; a weak D match, TRBD1 (6 bases). Germline V gene data show CDR1 as KGHSH and CDR2 as LQKENI. Trimming removed 4 bases at V and 7 bases at J, with 13 bases between. This CDR3 has 14 residues. The CDR3 region is CASSLRQADGELFF. DNA of the CDR3: TGTGCCAGCTCACTCCGACAGGCGGACGGGGAGCTGTTTTTT.

The J gene is TRBJ1-1, the V gene TRBV29-1; D is possibly TRBD1 (5 bases). The V and J ends lost 1 base and 0 bases respectively, with 12 bases between them. Germline assignment: CDR1 SQVTM and CDR2 ANQGSEA. The CDR3 extends over 15 amino acids. The CDR3 DNA is TGCAGCGTTGAAGGTACAGGAGGTATGAACACTGAAGCTTTCTTT. Residues: CSVEGTGGMNTEAFF.

This chain connects TRBV6-5 to TRBJ2-2; 8 positions agree with TRBD2. CDR3 length: 16 amino acids. CDR1 is MNHEY and CDR2 is SVGAGI in the germline V gene. Germline trimming cut 2 bases from V and 5 bases from J; bases unmatched to any gene: 7. The CDR3 bases are TGTGCCAGCAGTTACGTTACGGGAGGGTTTACCGGGGAGCTGTTTTTT. Encoded protein: CASSYVTGGFTGELFF.

The gene calls are TRBV6-5 and TRBJ2-1; no firm D call. The CDR3 totals 13 residues. With 6 bases removed from V and 3 bases from J, the gap between germline ends came to 9 bases. Germline loops: CDR1 MNHEY, CDR2 SVGAGI. The CDR3 is CASRTVLYNEQFF. As DNA, the CDR3 is TGTGCCAGCAGGACGGTCCTCTACAATGAGCAGTTCTTC.

This clone was picked up one time. CDR3 sequence (DNA): TGTGCCAGCAGCGAGGTGTCAACTAATGAAAAACTGTTTTTT. This codes for CASSEVSTNEKLFF. This chain joins TRBV6-5 and TRBJ1-4; D ambiguous. Trimming shortened V by 6 bases and J by 0 bases, and 8 bases separated the two germline ends. This CDR3 region has 14 residues. Germline V CDR1 and CDR2: MNHEY, SVGAGI.

The rearrangement uses TRBV29-1 and TRBJ2-1, with D perhaps matching TRBD2 (6 bases). The CDR3 sequence is 12 residues long. V lost 7 bases and J 2 bases, leaving 9 bases between the germline ends. Germline-derived CDR1 and CDR2 are SQVTM and ANQGSEA. In nucleotides, the CDR3 is TGCAGCGGGGCTAGCGCCTACAATGAGCAGTTCTTC. Encoded protein: CSGASAYNEQFF.

The gene calls are TRBV5-8 and TRBJ2-2; D is perhaps TRBD1 (6 bases). V lost 4 bases and J 5 bases, leaving 15 bases between the germline ends. Per the germline V gene, CDR1 is SGHTS and CDR2 is YDEGEE. This CDR3 is built from 15 residues. For the CDR3, the DNA is TGTGCCAGCAGCGTACCGGGACACCCTACCGGGGAGCTGTTTTTT. It specifies CASSVPGHPTGELFF.

The rearrangement joins TRBV5-1 to TRBJ2-1; either TRBD1 or TRBD2 may fit D (5 bases each). This CDR3 has 16 residues. Germline CDR1 SGHRS, CDR2 YFSETQ. Trimming took off 4 bases at V and 4 bases at J, with 18 bases between the two ends. Here the CDR3 DNA reads TGCGCCAGCAGCCCGGGGTCCCAGGGTGTTTACAATGAGCAGTTCTTC. Its protein product is CASSPGSQGVYNEQFF.

The V call is TRBV19, the J call TRBJ1-2; D possibly corresponds to TRBD1 (6 bases). The CDR3 spans 11 residues. V was trimmed by 6 bases and J by 9 bases, leaving 11 bases between them. The germline gives CDR1 LNHDA, CDR2 SQIVND (reference sequence). The CDR3, as DNA: TGTGCCAGTAGGACAGGCTTACGCTACACCTTC. Protein sequence: CASRTGLRYTF. Full variable domain (remainder filled in from reference TRBV19 and TRBJ1-2): DGGITQSPKYLFRKEGQNVTLSCEQNLNHDAMYWYRQDPGQGLRLIYYSQIVNDFQKGDIAEGYSVSREKKESFPLTVTSAQKNPTAFYLCASRTGLRYTFGSGTRLTVV.

The V and J genes are TRBV24-1 and TRBJ2-1; TRBD1 agrees at 10 bases. Trimming cost V 7 bases and J 7 bases; bases outside gene matches: 3. The CDR3 runs to 13 residues. The V gene's germline CDR1 is KGHDR and CDR2 SFDVKD. The CDR3 protein is CATRGQGRNEQFF. The CDR3 DNA sequence: TGTGCCACCAGGGGACAGGGGAGGAATGAGCAGTTCTTC.

The CDR3 loop reads CASSPGLAYTGELFF. CDR3 DNA sequence: TGTGCCAGCAGCCCAGGACTAGCGTATACCGGGGAGCTGTTTTTT. The genes are TRBV7-2 and TRBJ2-2; 9 bases agree with TRBD2. The CDR3 is 15 residues long. V was pared by 5 bases and J by 5 bases, with 6 bases of the junction left unmatched. Germline V lookup: CDR1 SGHTA, CDR2 FQGNSA.

V usage is TRBV18 and J usage is TRBJ2-7; D gene uncertain. This CDR3 spans 11 amino acids. The germline CDR1 and CDR2 sequences are KGHSH and LQKENI. The ends were cut back, 6 bases at V and 8 bases at J, with 11 bases in the middle. CDR3 region: CASSPDEKQYF. The CDR3 nucleotides read TGTGCCAGCTCGCCCGACGAGAAGCAGTACTTC.

V is TRBV3-1 (or the pseudogene TRBV3-2) and J is TRBJ1-1; the match to TRBD1 covers 7 bases. V shed 0 bases, J shed 3 bases, and the junction held 4 bases outside the gene matches. This CDR3 comprises 15 residues. The germline CDR1 and CDR2 sequences are LGHDT and YNNKEL (reference sequence). The CDR3 nucleotides read TGTGCCAGCAGCCAAGAGGGGACAGATTACACTGAAGCTTTCTTT. Translation: CASSQEGTDYTEAFF.

This chain uses TRBV7-8 with TRBJ2-1; 11 bases are a match to TRBD2. V lost 5 bases and J lost 3; bases outside the gene matches: 6. Per the germline V gene, CDR1 is SGHVS and CDR2 is FQNEAQ. The CDR3 sequence is 16 residues long. CDR3 nucleotide sequence: TGTGCCAGCAGCGGAGGCGGGACTAGCGGCTACAATGAGCAGTTCTTC. It specifies CASSGGGTSGYNEQFF.

The gene calls are TRBV5-1 and TRBJ1-4; TRBD1 matches at 7 bases. Germline loops: CDR1 SGHRS, CDR2 YFSETQ. This CDR3 has 14 amino acids. J gave up 3 bases and V 3 bases, and 2 bases lay outside the gene matches. In DNA form, the CDR3 reads TGCGCCAGCAGCTCAGGGGGGGCTAATGAAAAACTGTTTTTT. Translated: CASSSGGANEKLFF.

The chain joins TRBV11-3 to TRBJ2-2; 7 nucleotides agree with TRBD1. Germline trimming cut 2 bases from V and 3 bases from J; bases unmatched to any gene: 3. The CDR3 length is 15 residues. Looked up from germline, CDR1 is SGHNT and CDR2 is YENEEA. The CDR3 reads CASSLQGVDTGELFF. CDR3 sequence (DNA): TGTGCCAGCAGCTTACAGGGGGTGGACACCGGGGAGCTGTTTTTT. Filled out from reference TRBV11-3 and TRBJ2-2, the complete variable domain reads EAGVVQSPRYKIIEKKQPVAFWCNPISGHNTLYWYLQNLGQGPELLIRYENEEAVDDSQLPKDRFSAERLKGVDSTLKIQPAELGDSAVYLCASSLQGVDTGELFFGEGSRLTVL.

The genes are TRBV2 and TRBJ2-5; D possibly corresponds to TRBD1 (5 bases). This CDR3 has 14 residues. Trimming stripped 2 bases from V and 2 bases from J, with 9 bases between. Germline CDR1 SNHLY, CDR2 FYNNEI. The CDR3 spells CASSELGAQETQYF. The CDR3 DNA reads as TGTGCCAGCAGTGAACTTGGGGCACAAGAGACCCAGTACTTC.

This sequence joins TRBV25-1 and TRBJ2-1, with a weak D call TRBD1 (6 bases). The V end was cut by 4 bases, the J end by 3 bases, with 10 bases between. CDR3 length: 14 residues. The germline gives CDR1 MGHDK, CDR2 SYGVNS. CDR3 DNA sequence: TGTGCCAGCAGTGTAGGACAGTACTACAATGAGCAGTTCTTC. Its translation is CASSVGQYYNEQFF.

The chain uses TRBV3-1 (or the pseudogene TRBV3-2) and TRBJ2-5; 10 positions match TRBD2. The V gene end was trimmed by 0 bases and the J gene end by 5 bases; junction bases not matched to a gene: 12. The germline CDR1 and CDR2 sequences are LGHDT and YNNKEL (reference sequence). The CDR3 runs to 18 residues. CDR3 in amino acids: CASSQDPGLAFVVETQYF. Here the CDR3 DNA reads TGTGCCAGCAGCCAAGACCCGGGACTAGCGTTTGTGGTGGAGACCCAGTACTTC.

This clone was seen only once. The rearrangement links TRBV30 to TRBJ1-3, with a possible D match to TRBD1 (6 bases). The CDR3 has 15 residues. The germline V gene encodes CDR1 GTSNPN and CDR2 SVGIG (reference sequence). Trimming took 1 base from V and 2 from J, leaving 12 bases between them. The CDR3 DNA follows: TGTGCCTGGAGTGCTGCGGACAGACCTGGAAACACCATATATTTT. Translated: CAWSAADRPGNTIYF.

The chain carries TRBV30 and TRBJ1-2; 7 nucleotides agree with TRBD1. Per the germline V gene, CDR1 is GTSNPN and CDR2 is SVGIG (reference sequence). The CDR3 spans 15 residues. After removal of 7 bases from V and 3 bases from J, the junction contained 14 bases not matched to a gene. In DNA form, the CDR3 reads TGTGCCTACCGGGACAGCCTTATAATGTACTATGGCTACACCTTC. Protein product: CAYRDSLIMYYGYTF.

The chain employs TRBV19 and TRBJ2-5; 9 bases are shared with TRBD2. Germline V gene sequence: CDR1 LNHDA, CDR2 SQIVND (reference sequence). The CDR3 has 18 residues. After removal of 5 bases from V and 3 bases from J, the junction contained 16 bases not matched to a gene. CDR3 region: CASSPRWLAGREEETQYF. CDR3 in DNA: TGTGCCAGTAGTCCCCGGTGGCTAGCGGGAAGGGAGGAAGAGACCCAGTACTTC.

The chain joins TRBV7-9 to TRBJ2-1, with 12 bases aligning to TRBD2. V gave up 1 base and J gave up 9 bases; unmatched junction bases: 4. The CDR3 has 15 residues. CDR1 SEHNR and CDR2 FQNEAQ come from the germline V gene (reference sequence). CDR3 sequence: CASSLGGLAGTEQFF. The DNA of the CDR3 is TGTGCCAGCAGCTTAGGTGGACTAGCGGGAACTGAGCAGTTCTTC. The whole variable domain, remainder taken from reference TRBV7-9 and TRBJ2-1, is DTGVSQNPRHKITKRGQNVTFRCDPISEHNRLYWYRQTLGQGPEFLTYFQNEAQLEKSRLLSDRFSAERPKGSFSTLEIQRTEQGDSAMYLCASSLGGLAGTEQFFGPGTRLTVL.

The V and J genes are TRBV24-1 and TRBJ2-2; D uncertain. Trimming took 5 bases from V and 0 from J, leaving 12 bases between them. Germline V gene data show CDR1 as KGHDR and CDR2 as SFDVKD. This CDR3 is 16 amino acids long. The CDR3 spells CATSASHTTNTGELFF. The CDR3 nucleotides read TGTGCCACCAGTGCCTCGCACACAACGAACACCGGGGAGCTGTTTTTT.

V is TRBV11-2 and J is TRBJ1-4, with D uncertain. This CDR3 comprises 16 residues. Between the trimmed V and J ends, which lost 1 base and 0 bases, there was a span of 9 bases. Germline values: CDR1 SGHAT, CDR2 FQNNGV. The CDR3 region has the DNA TGTGCCAGCAGCTTAGGTGCCCGAGCAACTAATGAAAAACTGTTTTTT. Its protein product is CASSLGARATNEKLFF.

V and J are TRBV5-5 and TRBJ1-6; D may be TRBD1 (6 bases). From germline, CDR1 is SGHKS and CDR2 YYEKEE (reference sequence). Trimming left V 1 base short and J 9 bases short, with 8 bases between. The CDR3 consists of 13 residues. CDR3 in amino acids: CASSLKGGSPLHF. The CDR3 DNA is TGTGCCAGCAGCTTGAAGGGGGGTTCACCCCTCCACTTT.